This passage covers 10 T cell receptor beta chains from one sample sequenced in a study of CD8+ T cells in alopecia areata. Following extraction, RNA underwent reverse transcription to cDNA, which served as the sequencing template. The repertoire was sequenced with immunoSEQ multiplex PCR; TCRdb's copy has only in-frame clones and lacks some. The sample holds hundreds of thousands of clones; approximately 61% are singletons and the top ten take around 1.2%. The starting material was CD4+ T cells sorted from blood, obtained at week 0. These receptor sequences come from a human donor with alopecia areata.

The rearrangement uses TRBV9 and TRBJ2-1; 7 bases fit TRBD1. Germline loops: CDR1 SGDLS, CDR2 YYNGEE. The V segment lost 0 bases and the J segment 4 bases; nucleotides outside the gene matches: 4. CDR3 length: 15 amino acids. CDR3 residues: CASSVVAGGYNEQFF. The CDR3, as DNA: TGTGCCAGCAGCGTAGTGGCAGGGGGTTACAATGAGCAGTTCTTC.

Details on this clone: The same CDR3 also results from other DNA sequences found in this sample. This chain joins TRBV5-1 and TRBJ2-6; D is undetermined. Germline loops: CDR1 SGHRS, CDR2 YFSETQ. CDR3 length: 14 residues. The germline V and J ends were trimmed by 5 bases and 0 bases, with 6 bases remaining between them. CDR3 nucleotides: TGCGCCAGCAGGTTGAGCTCTGGGGCCAACGTCCTGACTTTC. As protein: CASRLSSGANVLTF.

This clone came up once. The chain carries TRBV30 and TRBJ1-5; no clear D gene. The CDR3 consists of 14 residues. Germline CDR1 and CDR2: GTSNPN and SVGIG (reference sequence). V was cut by 1 base and J by 0 bases, with 7 bases left in between. CDR3 region: CAWSDSYSNQPQHF. In DNA form, the CDR3 reads TGTGCCTGGAGTGACAGCTATAGCAATCAGCCCCAGCATTTT.

This rearrangement joins TRBV6-1 to TRBJ2-3; tentatively, D is TRBD1 (5 bases). The CDR3 is 15 residues long. The V and J ends lost 5 bases and 1 base respectively, with 13 bases between them. The germline V gene encodes CDR1 MNHNS and CDR2 SASEGT. The CDR3 region is CASSSSGRRTDTQYF. The CDR3 region has the DNA TGTGCCAGCAGTTCTTCAGGGCGACGCACAGATACGCAGTATTTT.

This chain uses TRBV15 with TRBJ2-5; D not certain. The germline V and J ends were trimmed by 0 bases and 5 bases, with 13 bases remaining between them. CDR1 and CDR2 (germline): LNHNV, YYDKDF (reference sequence). The CDR3 is 15 residues long. DNA of the CDR3: TGTGCCACCAGCAGAGATCCCGCTACCGGGGAGACCCAGTACTTC. Its translation is CATSRDPATGETQYF.

The CDR3: CASSPREQTYNEKLFF. CDR3 bases: TGCGCCAGCAGCCCCCGGGAACAGACCTATAATGAAAAACTGTTTTTT. V usage is TRBV4-3 and J usage is TRBJ1-4; no reliable D call. This CDR3 contains 16 residues. V was trimmed by 4 bases and J by 4 bases, leaving 16 bases between them. Germline values: CDR1 LGHNA, CDR2 YSLEER.

This clone has just a few counts. This chain uses TRBV5-1 with TRBJ1-2; tentatively, D is TRBD1 (6 bases). The CDR3 length is 13 residues. V was pared by 4 bases and J by 2 bases, with 9 bases between. The V gene's germline CDR1 is SGHRS and CDR2 YFSETQ. CDR3 amino acids: CASSRDTNYGYTF. CDR3 coding DNA: TGCGCCAGCAGCAGGGACACCAACTATGGCTACACCTTC.

This chain connects TRBV19 to TRBJ2-7; 7 bases are shared with TRBD1. CDR1 LNHDA and CDR2 SQIVND come from the germline V gene (reference sequence). There are 13 residues in the CDR3. J gave up 3 bases and V 4 bases, and 3 bases lay outside the gene matches. CDR3 nucleotides: TGTGCCAGTAGTACGAGACAGGGCTACGAGCAGTACTTC. Translation gives CASSTRQGYEQYF.

This chain connects TRBV4-3 to TRBJ2-1; D not certain. Germline assignment: CDR1 LGHNA and CDR2 YSLEER. The CDR3 sequence is 13 residues long. V lost 0 bases to trimming and J lost 9 bases, with 9 bases between them. In DNA form, the CDR3 reads TGCGCCAGCAGCCAAGAACTGAGAAGTGAGCAGTTCTTC. Its protein is CASSQELRSEQFF.

This sequence joins TRBV29-1 and TRBJ2-2; TRBD2 aligns across 10 bases. The CDR3 extends over 14 amino acids. V was pared by 7 bases and J by 5 bases, with 7 bases of the junction left unmatched. Germline V CDR1 and CDR2: SQVTM, ANQGSEA. DNA for the CDR3: TGCAGCGCAACTAGCGGGGCTTGGACCGGGGAGCTGTTTTTT. It codes for CSATSGAWTGELFF.